At least ten counts were recorded for the clone carrying this TCR beta chain. Its antigen is currently unknown. Arm-PCR of CDR3 regions with iRepertoire HTBI primers generated TCR beta libraries. TCRdb independently ran MiXCR on the multiplex PCR reads; one entry per CDR3 protein. The top ten clones hold around a tenth of a sample with about 450,000 distinct CDR3 sequences, roughly 15% of them seen once. CDR3 length: 16 residues. Trimming cost V 4 bases and J 1 base; bases outside gene matches: 8. Germline CDR1 reads SGHAT; CDR2 reads FQNNGV. The data originate from a study of regulatory T cells in long-lasting Graves disease. Findings of the study overall: Persistent disease was characterized by preferential usage of TRBV28, TRBJ1-2 and TRBJ2-5. The number of shared public clonotypes was higher in persistent patients (around 2,500) than new patients (more than 850).

Time point here: newly diagnosed GD, antithyroid drugs for less than 3 months. The authors made the TCR library using RNA they extracted from PBMCs. The same specimen was also included in a second study, on T cells in Graves' hyperthyroidism and ophthalmopathy. Turning to that study: Hyperthyroidism, newly diagnosed and lasting under 2 months, affected patients aged 18 to 65. Blood also held most thyroid clonotypes expanded beyond 0.001.

The chain has TRBV11-2 and TRBJ1-1; 8 nucleotides align to TRBD1. The clonotype originates from a woman aged 25 to 39 with Graves disease. The sample consisted of peripheral blood mononuclear cells (PBMCs), taken at new diagnosis, from a patient treated with antithyroid drugs. The CDR3 region is CASSSTGTGPNTEAFF. Written as DNA, the CDR3 is TGTGCCAGCAGCTCCACCGGGACAGGTCCGAACACTGAAGCTTTCTTT.